The clone carrying this T cell receptor beta chain was observed a few times. Its antigen is unidentified. One entry per CDR3 protein results from TCRdb running MiXCR on the 5' RACE reads. The sample lists 80,000 to 130,000 distinct CDR3 sequences; 8.5% to 14% were seen once. The record originates from a study of T-cell memory formation after mild COVID-19. General study results and limits: A second wave expanding day 15 to 37 was CD4+-biased; contracting clones were balanced.

Germline-derived CDR1 and CDR2 are MGHDK and SYGVNS. With V trimmed by 4 bases and J by 6 bases, 8 bases remained unmatched. This CDR3 has 14 amino acids. V usage is TRBV25-1 and J usage is TRBJ1-1; 7 nucleotides agree with TRBD1. The sample consisted of PBMCs or a T cell subset sorted from them (not recorded which). The source is a man younger than 35 who had mild COVID-19 (a few samples of this study predate the infection). Cell type and time point are not known. CDR3 in amino acids: CASSGHRGRSEAFF. The CDR3 DNA reads as TGTGCCAGCAGTGGTCACAGGGGAAGGTCTGAAGCTTTCTTT.